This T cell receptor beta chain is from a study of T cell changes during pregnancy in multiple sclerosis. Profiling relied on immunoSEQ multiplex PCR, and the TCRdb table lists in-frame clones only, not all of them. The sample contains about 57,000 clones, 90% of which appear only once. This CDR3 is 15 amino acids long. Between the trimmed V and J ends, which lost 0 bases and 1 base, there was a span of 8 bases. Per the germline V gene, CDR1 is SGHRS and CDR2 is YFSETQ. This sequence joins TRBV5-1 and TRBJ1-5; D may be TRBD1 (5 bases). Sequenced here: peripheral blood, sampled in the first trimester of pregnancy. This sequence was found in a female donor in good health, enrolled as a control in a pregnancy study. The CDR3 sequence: CASSLGWGSNQPQHF. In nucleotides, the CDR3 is TGCGCCAGCAGCTTGGGATGGGGCAGCAATCAGCCCCAGCATTTT.